This T cell receptor (beta chain) came from a study of blood T cell repertoires in COVID-19. Study overall: COVID-19 samples from acute and convalescent phases originated in the United States, Italy and Spain. T cells, B-cell-depleted T cells, or PBMCs supplied cDNA or gDNA.

Germline loops: CDR1 LGHDT, CDR2 YNNKEL (reference sequence). The V end was cut by 4 bases, the J end by 3 bases, with 7 bases between. The CDR3 covers 12 residues. The authors' processing: Amplification with reference gene primers provided the estimates of nucleated cell counts. Assay: immunoSEQ multiplex PCR; the TCRdb copy retains only in-frame clones and omits some. That table supplies the V and J calls and clone size; D and trimming were determined from the DNA. The table shows fewer than 250,000 clones, with roughly 84% occurring only once. This TCR was recovered from a man between 25 and 39 years old with active or convalescent COVID-19. The chain uses TRBV3-1 (or the pseudogene TRBV3-2) and TRBJ2-7; no definite D call. Specimen: peripheral blood. The CDR3 here is CASSLLSYEQYF. The CDR3 DNA is TGTGCCAGCAGCCTCCTCAGCTACGAGCAGTACTTC.